This T cell receptor (beta chain) appears in the sequencing data of a study of graft-versus-host responses after intestinal transplantation. Assay: immunoSEQ multiplex PCR; the TCRdb copy retains only in-frame clones and omits some. The table shows approximately 86,000 clones, with roughly 92% occurring only once. This CDR3 spans 11 amino acids. The germline CDR1 and CDR2 sequences are LNHDA and SQIVND (reference sequence). Trimming removed 11 bases from V and 5 bases from J; junction bases left unmatched: 5. This clone appeared once. Its antigen remains unknown. The V and J genes are TRBV19 and TRBJ1-2; TRBD1 agrees at 7 bases. Here the sequenced sample was unstimulated CD8+ T cells sorted from spleen or lymph node cells, taken before transplant. The sequence was obtained from a human donor who was the organ donor for an intestinal transplant. The CDR3 DNA reads as TGTGCCTGTTGGGACAGTTATGGCTACACCTTC. Translated, it gives CACWDSYGYTF.